The next 24 T cell receptor beta chains were all read from a single sample in a study of shared clonotypes between healthy human individuals. Clones were sequenced by immunoSEQ multiplex PCR, and TCRdb holds only the in-frame ones, with some missing. The sample consists of roughly 2,300,000 clones, just under 95% of them appearing once. What was sequenced was naive CD4+ T cells from PBMCs. This sample's subset: CD45RA+ positively selected. The receptors come from a man aged 18 to 29 in good health. Some clones in this sample may be carry-over from other donors' samples.

This chain connects TRBV10-3 to TRBJ1-1; D perhaps matches TRBD1 (5 bases). Trimming shortened V by 3 bases and J by 0 bases, and 8 bases separated the two germline ends. There are 14 residues in the CDR3. The germline gives CDR1 ENHRY, CDR2 SYGVKD. CDR3: CAISDRTLNTEAFF. CDR3 DNA sequence: TGTGCCATCAGTGACAGGACATTGAACACTGAAGCTTTCTTT.

The V and J genes are TRBV20-1 and TRBJ2-1; D is ambiguous. This CDR3 has 10 residues. Germline CDR1 and CDR2: DFQATT and SNEGSKA (reference sequence). V was cut by 5 bases and J by 8 bases, with 7 bases left in between. The DNA for the CDR3 is TGCAGTGCTCATCGAGATGAGCAGTTCTTC. Translating gives CSAHRDEQFF.

This rearrangement joins TRBV7-7 to TRBJ2-3, with D maybe TRBD2 (6 bases). This CDR3 contains 15 residues. Germline V gene lookup returns CDR1 SSHAT and CDR2 FNYEAQ (reference sequence). V was cut by 1 base and J by 4 bases, with 12 bases left in between. The CDR3 region has the DNA TGTGCCAGCAGCTTAGAGGCCGGGAGCGCAGATACGCAGTATTTT. Translating gives CASSLEAGSADTQYF.

CDR3 DNA: TGTGCCAGCTCACCTTCAGGGTGGGGGAGCTCCTACAATGAGCAGTTCTTC. Its translation: CASSPSGWGSSYNEQFF. This chain links TRBV18 with TRBJ2-1, with D perhaps matching TRBD1 or TRBD2 (5 bases each). V dropped 3 bases and J dropped 0 bases, with 15 bases sitting between them. There are 17 residues in the CDR3. CDR1 KGHSH and CDR2 LQKENI come from the germline V gene.

The rearrangement uses TRBV11-3 and TRBJ2-2; 12 nucleotides match TRBD2. The trim removed 5 bases at V and 5 bases at J, leaving 9 bases unmatched. This CDR3 spans 17 amino acids. Germline-derived CDR1 and CDR2 are SGHNT and YENEEA. CDR3 in amino acids: CASSEPRTSGTTGELFF. In nucleotides, the CDR3 is TGTGCCAGCAGCGAACCGAGGACTAGCGGGACGACCGGGGAGCTGTTTTTT. Combining the CDR3 with reference TRBV11-3 and TRBJ2-2 gives the whole variable domain EAGVVQSPRYKIIEKKQPVAFWCNPISGHNTLYWYLQNLGQGPELLIRYENEEAVDDSQLPKDRFSAERLKGVDSTLKIQPAELGDSAVYLCASSEPRTSGTTGELFFGEGSRLTVL.

With respect to this clone: The junction departs from the called germline gene at one end, perhaps through a read error. The chain uses TRBV7-2 and TRBJ2-7; D is undetermined. The CDR3 totals 12 residues. Germline values: CDR1 SGHTA, CDR2 FQGNSA. DNA for the CDR3: TGTGCCAGCAGCCTAGACTCCAACGAGCAGTACTTC. Encoded protein: CASSLDSNEQYF. Full variable domain (missing parts from reference TRBV7-2 and TRBJ2-7): GAGVSQSPSNKVTEKGKDVELRCDPISGHTALYWYRQSLGQGLEFLIYFQGNSAPDKSGLPSDRFSAERTGGSVSTLTIQRTQQEDSAVYLCASSLDSNEQYFGPGTRLTVT.

This sequence joins TRBV28 and TRBJ2-1, with 8 bases lining up with TRBD2. In germline, CDR1 is MDHEN, CDR2 SYDVKM. This CDR3 comprises 16 residues. V lost 5 bases to trimming and J lost 8 bases; unmatched junction nucleotides: 14. CDR3 protein: CASSPPHASGFDEQFF. The CDR3, as DNA: TGTGCCAGCAGTCCGCCCCATGCTAGCGGGTTCGATGAGCAGTTCTTC.

The chain couples TRBV6-6 to TRBJ1-6; 7 bases are a match to TRBD1. This CDR3 is 16 amino acids long. After removal of 0 bases from V and 9 bases from J, the junction contained 8 bases not matched to a gene. Germline CDR1 and CDR2: MNHNY and SVGAGI (reference sequence). The CDR3 sequence is CASSYSGGRVPSPLHF. In DNA form, the CDR3 reads TGTGCCAGCAGTTACTCAGGGGGCAGGGTCCCTTCACCCCTCCACTTT.

V and J are TRBV7-9 and TRBJ2-7; 7 bases are a match to TRBD1. Germline values: CDR1 SEHNR, CDR2 FQNEAQ (reference sequence). This CDR3 spans 13 amino acids. The J segment lost 5 bases and the V segment lost 5 bases, leaving 6 bases of the junction unmatched. The CDR3 protein is CASSRRQGDEQYF. CDR3 DNA sequence: TGTGCCAGCAGCCGTAGACAGGGAGACGAGCAGTACTTC.

The gene calls are TRBV21-1 and TRBJ2-7; the D call in the table, TRBD1, was not verified against the DNA. TRBV21-1 is deemed a pseudogene. The CDR3 consists of 16 residues. The CDR3 DNA reads TGTGCCAGCAGCAAAGTGGGGACAGGAGGTAGTCACGAGCAGTACTTC. It encodes CASSKVGTGGSHEQYF.

The gene calls are TRBV4-1 and TRBJ2-5; 7 nucleotides agree with TRBD1. This CDR3 spans 15 amino acids. The junction had 9 bases not matched to a gene; V was cut back by 3 bases and J by 5 bases. Per germline, CDR1 MGHRA and CDR2 YSYEKL. The CDR3 loop reads CASSQTSQGWETQYF. CDR3 bases: TGCGCCAGCAGCCAGACCTCACAGGGGTGGGAGACCCAGTACTTC.

This clone was observed once. This CDR3 reads CASTLRTNYNEQFF. In nucleotides, the CDR3 is TGTGCCAGCACCCTTAGGACTAACTACAATGAGCAGTTCTTC. The chain links TRBV7-6 to TRBJ2-1; possibly TRBD2 for D (6 bases). The CDR3 loop spans 14 amino acids. Germline V gene data show CDR1 as SGHVS and CDR2 as FNYEAQ. Between the trimmed V and J ends, which lost 7 bases and 3 bases, there was a span of 13 bases.

The V gene is TRBV6-1, the J gene TRBJ2-7; 9 bases line up with TRBD1. This CDR3 contains 15 residues. The germline V gene encodes CDR1 MNHNS and CDR2 SASEGT. V lost 6 bases and J lost 0; bases outside the gene matches: 6. Written as DNA, the CDR3 is TGTGCCAGCAGCTCACAGGGGGCGAGCTCCTACGAGCAGTACTTC. As protein: CASSSQGASSYEQYF.

This chain links TRBV11-2 with TRBJ2-7, with 7 bases aligning to TRBD2. Germline V gene lookup returns CDR1 SGHAT and CDR2 FQNNGV. J lost 4 bases, V lost 1 base, and 7 bases had no gene match. This CDR3 region has 15 residues. As DNA, the CDR3 is TGTGCCAGCAGCTTAGTAAGAGGGGAGGGGTACGAGCAGTACTTC. Translated: CASSLVRGEGYEQYF.

As regards this clone: Other DNA sequences from this sample encode an identical CDR3 as well. The gene calls are TRBV5-1 and TRBJ1-1; D is perhaps TRBD1 (6 bases). V dropped 0 bases and J dropped 4 bases, with 13 bases sitting between them. The CDR3 has 15 residues. Germline CDR1 and CDR2: SGHRS and YFSETQ. CDR3 protein: CASSLAGGLSTEAFF. In DNA, the CDR3 is TGCGCCAGCAGCTTGGCCGGGGGGCTGAGCACTGAAGCTTTCTTT.

The rearrangement links TRBV28 to TRBJ1-1; D not certain. Germline CDR1 reads MDHEN; CDR2 reads SYDVKM. The germline V and J ends were trimmed by 6 bases and 4 bases, with 15 bases remaining between them. The CDR3 sequence is 14 residues long. The CDR3 DNA reads TGTGCCAGCAGGCGGACCTCCCTGGCCACTGAAGCTTTCTTT. Translated, it gives CASRRTSLATEAFF.

V gene TRBV4-3 combines with J gene TRBJ2-2; perhaps TRBD2 as D (5 bases). Germline V lookup: CDR1 LGHNA, CDR2 YSLEER. The CDR3 totals 16 residues. V gave up 4 bases and J gave up 6 bases, with 18 bases separating them. CDR3 in DNA: TGCGCCAGCAGCCCCCGGAGAGGGCAGGTCCCCGGGGAGCTGTTTTTT. Translating gives CASSPRRGQVPGELFF.

The chain links TRBV18 to TRBJ2-7, with unresolved D. Trimming removed 0 bases from V and 2 bases from J, with 8 bases in between. The CDR3 sequence is 14 residues long. CDR1 and CDR2 from the germline V gene are KGHSH and LQKENI. The CDR3, as DNA: TGTGCCAGCTCACCACCGGCGGTAACCTACGAGCAGTACTTC. This sequence encodes CASSPPAVTYEQYF.

The chain is built from TRBV6-5 and TRBJ2-5; unclear D gene. This CDR3 spans 11 amino acids. Germline-derived CDR1 and CDR2 are MNHEY and SVGAGI. Trimming shortened V by 6 bases and J by 0 bases, and 2 bases separated the two germline ends. The CDR3 sequence: CASRYQETQYF. The CDR3 region has the DNA TGTGCCAGCAGGTACCAAGAGACCCAGTACTTC.

The chain links TRBV5-1 to TRBJ1-2, with a possible D match to TRBD1 (5 bases). Trimming cost V 0 bases and J 6 bases, with 12 bases left between them. Germline CDR1 SGHRS, CDR2 YFSETQ. This CDR3 comprises 14 residues. CDR3 amino acids: CASSLDGTSDGYTF. The CDR3 DNA reads TGCGCCAGCAGCTTGGACGGGACCTCCGATGGCTACACCTTC.

This clone was counted once. This rearrangement joins TRBV18 to TRBJ2-4; no reliable D call. Trimming removed 2 bases at V and 6 bases at J, with 14 bases between. The CDR3 is made up of 15 amino acids. Germline V gene lookup returns CDR1 KGHSH and CDR2 LQKENI. The CDR3: CASSPASGLGNIQYF. The CDR3, as DNA: TGTGCCAGCTCACCAGCGTCCGGGCTTGGAAACATTCAGTACTTC.

The rearrangement links TRBV4-3 to TRBJ2-1, with 7 bases matching TRBD1. In germline, CDR1 is LGHNA, CDR2 YSLEER. The CDR3 spans 18 residues. After removal of 0 bases from V and 7 bases from J, the junction contained 15 bases not matched to a gene. The CDR3 bases are TGCGCCAGCAGCCAAGAAATTTCCGGGACAGCTGATTGGAATGAGCAGTTCTTC. This encodes CASSQEISGTADWNEQFF.

This clone was found a few times. The chain has TRBV27 and TRBJ1-1; TRBD1 might be the D (5 bases). This CDR3 region has 15 residues. V was trimmed by 1 base and J by 5 bases, leaving 14 bases between them. From germline, CDR1 is MNHEY and CDR2 SMNVEV (reference sequence). The CDR3 spells CASSLLGRDRTEAFF. The CDR3 DNA reads TGTGCCAGCAGTTTATTGGGCAGGGACCGGACTGAAGCTTTCTTT.

The J gene is TRBJ2-5, the V gene TRBV7-9, with D possibly matching TRBD1 (7 bases). The J call may be in error: the DNA end matches TRBJ2-7 better. Germline V gene sequence: CDR1 SEHNR, CDR2 FQNEAQ (reference sequence). This CDR3 has 14 residues. The CDR3 bases are TGTGCCAGCACCGCAGGGGGGAAACAGGACGAGCAGTACTTC. This encodes CASTAGGKQDEQYF.